These T cell receptor beta chains were read from a single sample in a study of blood T cells in healthy people across ages. TCRdb passed the 5' RACE reads through MiXCR, listing each CDR3 protein once. Of roughly 2 million distinct CDR3 sequences in the sample, about 50% were seen once. Material for sequencing was blood. These receptors were obtained from a woman aged 35 to 49 in good health. Both conserved end residues are part of each CDR3. The order of the fields is clone size, D gene, J gene, V gene, CDR3 DNA, CDR3 protein. D genes are given only for firm matches. Clone size is shown for a subset of rows, as once, few, many or a class of expanded clone.

>few|NA|TRBJ1-1|TRBV7-9
TGTGCCAGCAGCTTACAGGGTAAAGCTTTCTTT
CASSLQGKAFF
>NA|NA|TRBJ2-3|TRBV6-2/TRBV6-3
TGTGCCAGCAGTTACTCGAAGTCCCGCACAGATACGCAGTATTTT
CASSYSKSRTDTQYF
>NA|NA|TRBJ2-5|TRBV2
TGTGCCAGCAGTGTAAGAAGGGAGACCCAGTACTTC
CASSVRRETQYF
>NA|NA|TRBJ1-2|TRBV12-3/TRBV12-4
TGTGCCAGCAGTTTAAACCCGGAGCTGGTGAGGGGAGGGTATGGCTACACCTTC
CASSLNPELVRGGYGYTF
>NA|NA|TRBJ2-1|TRBV6-6
TGTGCCAGCAGCCGGGGGGGACAGGGAAATGAGCAGTTCTTC
CASSRGGQGNEQFF
>NA|NA|TRBJ1-5|TRBV12-3/TRBV12-4
TGTGCCAGCAGTTCTCGGGGAGACAGCAATCAGCCCCAGCATTTT
CASSSRGDSNQPQHF
>NA|NA|TRBJ2-1|TRBV12-3/TRBV12-4
TGTGCCAGCAGTACCCGGACTTACAATGAGCAGTTCTTC
CASSTRTYNEQFF
>NA|TRBD1|TRBJ2-5|TRBV6-1
TGTGCCAGCAATCCTGACAGGGCCTTGGAGACCCAGTACTTC
CASNPDRALETQYF
>NA|NA|TRBJ1-2|TRBV20-1
TGCAGTGCTAGAGACAGCCGAAATAACTATGGCTACACCTTC
CSARDSRNNYGYTF
>few|NA|TRBJ2-3|TRBV7-2
TGTGCCAGCGGACCCTTCGTGGGGCGCACAGATACGCAGTATTTT
CASGPFVGRTDTQYF
>NA|NA|TRBJ2-5|TRBV28
TGTGCCAGCGCAAAGGGGACCCAGTACTTC
CASAKGTQYF
>NA|TRBD1|TRBJ2-4|TRBV7-9
TGTGCCAGCAGCTTAGGACAGGGGGATCCGTACTTC
CASSLGQGDPYF
>many|TRBD1|TRBJ2-3|TRBV24-1
TGTGCCACCAGTGCGTGGACAGGGGCTAGCACAGATACGCAGTATTTT
CATSAWTGASTDTQYF
>few|NA|TRBJ1-2|TRBV28
TGTGCCAGCAGATTAATCGGGGGATGGCGCTATGGCTACACCTTC
CASRLIGGWRYGYTF
>few|TRBD2|TRBJ2-7|TRBV20-1
TGCAGTGCTGGCCGGCGAGGGAGGGTCGAGCAGTACTTC
CSAGRRGRVEQYF
>few|NA|TRBJ2-5|TRBV4-2
TGTGCCAGCAGCCAAGGGATCGAAGCATCGGAGACCCAGTACTTC
CASSQGIEASETQYF
>NA|NA|TRBJ1-6|TRBV10-3
TGTGCCATCATCCTACAGGGCTATAATTCACCCCTCCACTTT
CAIILQGYNSPLHF
>NA|TRBD2|TRBJ2-3|TRBV7-2
TGTGCCAGCAGCCCTACCTCGGGAGGGAGTAGAGATACGCAGTATTTT
CASSPTSGGSRDTQYF
>NA|NA|TRBJ2-1|TRBV3-1
TGTGCCAGCAGCCTCACCGCAGGGAATGAGCAGTTCTTC
CASSLTAGNEQFF
>NA|TRBD1|TRBJ2-7|TRBV27
TGTGCCAGCAGCTACGCCGGGACAGAGGCCTACGAGCAGTACTTC
CASSYAGTEAYEQYF
>few|TRBD1|TRBJ1-2|TRBV25-1
TGTGCCAGCAGTTCTTCACATCGGGGACAGCTTGATGGCTACACCTTC
CASSSSHRGQLDGYTF
>NA|TRBD1|TRBJ1-5|TRBV6-6
TGTGCCAGCGTGACAGGGGGCGCGAATCAGCCCCAGCATTTT
CASVTGGANQPQHF
>NA|NA|TRBJ1-6|TRBV5-1
TGCGCCAGCAGCCTTGGGGACTCCCGGGGTAATTCACCCCTCCACTTT
CASSLGDSRGNSPLHF
>NA|NA|TRBJ2-7|TRBV2
TGTGCCAGCAGTGAGCCTCGGCACGAGCAGTACTTC
CASSEPRHEQYF
>NA|NA|TRBJ1-2|TRBV12-3/TRBV12-4
TGTGCCAGCAGCCAACGTAACAACTATGGCTACACCTTC
CASSQRNNYGYTF
>few|NA|TRBJ2-1|TRBV2
TGTGCCAGCAGTTCACAGGGCGCCGAGCAGTTCTTC
CASSSQGAEQFF
>NA|TRBD2|TRBJ2-1|TRBV6-4
TGTGCCAGCAGCGGTGGACTAGCAGGGAATGAGCAGTTCTTC
CASSGGLAGNEQFF
>many|NA|TRBJ2-7|TRBV7-2
TGTGCCAGCAGAAGGGGGGACGGGTACGAGCAGTACTTC
CASRRGDGYEQYF
>few|TRBD2|TRBJ2-1|TRBV7-2
TGTGCCAGCAGCTTCCAATCCAGAACACTAGCGGAGCAGTTCTTC
CASSFQSRTLAEQFF
>NA|NA|TRBJ2-1|TRBV11-1
TGTGCCAGCAGCTCCGGAGAGGGCAATGAGCAGTTCTTC
CASSSGEGNEQFF
>NA|NA|TRBJ1-5|TRBV6-6
TGTGCCAGCAGCCATGGACAGATGAATCAGCCCCAGCATTTT
CASSHGQMNQPQHF
>NA|NA|TRBJ1-5|TRBV20-1
TGCAGTGCTAGACGAGACGGGGATCAGCCCCAGCATTTT
CSARRDGDQPQHF
>NA|NA|TRBJ1-1|TRBV14
TGTGCCAGCAGCCAGAGACGGGGGAGCACTGAAGCTTTCTTT
CASSQRRGSTEAFF
>NA|NA|TRBJ2-3|TRBV28
TGTGCCAGCAGTGAACGGACTACCCTAAGGACAGGTACGCAGTATTTT
CASSERTTLRTGTQYF
>NA|NA|TRBJ2-2|TRBV29-1
TGCAGCGTTGGACGGACGAACACCGGGGAGCTGTTTTTT
CSVGRTNTGELFF
>NA|NA|TRBJ2-7|TRBV7-2
TGTGCCAGCAGCTTAAGATCTAACTCCCACTCCTACGAGCAGTACTTC
CASSLRSNSHSYEQYF
>NA|NA|TRBJ1-6|TRBV14
TGTGCCAGCAGCTCCCGACAGCCTAATTCACCCCTCCACTTT
CASSSRQPNSPLHF
>NA|NA|TRBJ1-2|TRBV5-1
TGCGCCAGCAGCTTGACACTAACTAATGGCTACACCTTC
CASSLTLTNGYTF
>NA|TRBD1|TRBJ1-2|TRBV5-1
TGCGCCAGCAGCTTGGCCGACAGGGGCGACCTAAACTATGGCTACACCTTC
CASSLADRGDLNYGYTF
>once|NA|TRBJ2-7|TRBV7-2
TGTGCCAGCAGCTTAGGCAGGGCCCTAAACTACGAGCAGTACTTC
CASSLGRALNYEQYF
>once|TRBD2|TRBJ2-1|TRBV20-1
TGCAGTGCTAGTGTGGGGGACCCCAAGCGGGGCACCCCCGATGAGCAGTTCTTC
CSASVGDPKRGTPDEQFF
>NA|NA|TRBJ2-7|TRBV23-1
TGCGCCGCAGACGACACGGACTACGAGCAGTACTTC
CAADDTDYEQYF
>NA|TRBD2|TRBJ2-5|TRBV6-6
TGTGCCAGCAGCGTAACAATCGGGACTAGTGCAGAGACCCAGTACTTC
CASSVTIGTSAETQYF
>NA|NA|TRBJ2-1|TRBV27
TGTGCCAGCAACCCGGGGGGCAGGGGGAATGAGCAGTTCTTC
CASNPGGRGNEQFF
>few|NA|TRBJ2-1|TRBV29-1
TGCAGCGTGGGACGGGGGGCGGGTGAGCAGTTCTTC
CSVGRGAGEQFF
>NA|NA|TRBJ2-3|TRBV5-1
TGCGCCAGCGCCTTTGTGGGAACCCCAGATACGCAGTATTTT
CASAFVGTPDTQYF
>few|NA|TRBJ2-1|TRBV20-1
TGCAGTGCTAGATGGAGTCCAGGGATCAATGAGCAGTTCTTC
CSARWSPGINEQFF
>NA|NA|TRBJ2-3|TRBV3-1
TGTGCCAGCAGCCAAAGGAGGCAGGCGCGCACAGATACGCAGTATTTT
CASSQRRQARTDTQYF
>few|NA|TRBJ2-3|TRBV28
TGTGCCAGCAGTTTAGGGGGCCCCCTCACAGATACGCAGTATTTT
CASSLGGPLTDTQYF
>NA|NA|TRBJ1-2|TRBV6-1
TGTGCCAGCGCGGGGGGTTTTAACTATGGCTACACCTTC
CASAGGFNYGYTF
>NA|NA|TRBJ1-4|TRBV18
TGTGCCAGCTCAGTAGGTCGCGAGGAAAAACTGTTTTTT
CASSVGREEKLFF
>NA|TRBD2|TRBJ2-3|TRBV7-2
TGTGCCAGCAGCTACGCTAGCGGCCTCACAGATACGCAGTATTTT
CASSYASGLTDTQYF
>NA|NA|TRBJ2-3|TRBV5-1
TGCGCCAGCAGCTTGGGAACGGGCAGGTCAAACATCAATACGCAGTATTTT
CASSLGTGRSNINTQYF
>few|TRBD1|TRBJ2-3|TRBV6-5
TGTGCCAGCAGTTACGGACAGGGGGTGAGAGATACGCAGTATTTT
CASSYGQGVRDTQYF
>few|TRBD1|TRBJ2-7|TRBV3-1
TGTGCCAGCAGCCAAGGGGGACAGTCAACCTACGAGCAGTACTTC
CASSQGGQSTYEQYF